This T cell receptor (beta chain) was captured in a study of T cells expressing NK-cell markers. For this clonotype: Its matching antigen is unknown.

TCR beta cDNA was made by 5'RACE template switching with UMIs. TCRdb reprocessed the 5' RACE reads, with one entry per CDR3 protein and no DNA. In total, the table holds 400,000 to 550,000 distinct CDR3 sequences. Notes on the study in general: What remained unclear was the HCMV specificity of expanded NKG2C+ T cell clones. The CD3+CD56-NKG2C+ fraction of a handful of donors was also led by these clonotypes.

Sample: blood T cells: a sorted CD56 or NKG2C T cell subset, CD4+ or CD8+ T cells, or bulk PBMC T cells (not recorded which). The TCR sequence derives from a woman aged 18-70 years in good health.

This CDR3 is CSGTGAGGVMNTEAFF. The chain recombines TRBV29-1 with TRBJ1-1; without DNA, the TCRdb call of TRBD1 cannot be checked. Germline CDR1 SQVTM, CDR2 ANQGSEA. The CDR3 length is 16 residues. The full variable domain, rest sourced from reference TRBV29-1 and TRBJ1-1, is SAVISQKPSRDICQRGTSLTIQCQVDSQVTMMFWYRQQPGQSLTLIATANQGSEATYESGFVIDKFPISRPNLTFSTLTVSNMSPEDSSIYLCSGTGAGGVMNTEAFFGQGTRLTVV.